These 26 T cell receptor beta chains came from one sample sequenced in a study of blood T cell repertoires in COVID-19. Profiled with immunoSEQ multiplex PCR; TCRdb holds only in-frame clones, not every one. The sample has 150,000 to 200,000 clones, about 81% seen once. The sequenced sample consisted of peripheral blood. These receptors all come from a woman aged 65 to 85 with acute or convalescent COVID-19.

This clone showed up just once. The chain has TRBV7-9 and TRBJ1-1; TRBD1 matches at 10 bases. Germline lookup yields CDR1 SEHNR and CDR2 FQNEAQ (reference sequence). The ends lost 4 bases at V and 11 bases at J; junction bases unmatched: 19. The CDR3 is 17 residues long. CDR3 bases: TGTGCCAGCAGCTCTCTCCTTACCGGGACAGGGGTAGTTGGGGCTTTCTTT. This encodes CASSSLLTGTGVVGAFF.

This clone has a handful of counts. V and J are TRBV7-8 and TRBJ1-4, with D possibly being TRBD1 (5 bases). The germline V gene encodes CDR1 SGHVS and CDR2 FQNEAQ. The CDR3 covers 15 residues. V lost 3 bases, J lost 8 bases, and 16 bases lay in between. CDR3: CASSFPGGIKEKLFF. CDR3 in DNA: TGTGCCAGCAGCTTCCCGGGGGGAATAAAAGAAAAACTGTTTTTT.

This clone has only a few counts. The rearrangement uses TRBV18 and TRBJ1-1, with 7 nucleotides matching TRBD1. After removal of 2 bases from V and 4 bases from J, the junction contained 1 base not matched to a gene. From germline, CDR1 is KGHSH and CDR2 LQKENI. The CDR3 spans 13 residues. The CDR3 sequence: CASSPRQGTEAFF. The CDR3 DNA is TGTGCCAGCTCACCAAGACAGGGCACTGAAGCTTTCTTT.

V is TRBV10-1 and J is TRBJ2-1; 7 bases agree with TRBD1. CDR3 length: 16 residues. Germline lookup yields CDR1 WNHNN and CDR2 SYGVQD (reference sequence). J was trimmed by 6 bases and V by 4 bases; bases with no gene match: 12. The CDR3: CASSGMTGQGSNEQFF. CDR3 nucleotide sequence: TGCGCCAGCAGTGGGATGACAGGGCAGGGGTCCAATGAGCAGTTCTTC.

The CDR3 DNA is TGTGCCAGCAGCGTAGACAGGACCATCGGGGAGCTGTTTTTT. Its protein is CASSVDRTIGELFF. The rearrangement links TRBV9 to TRBJ2-2; D is possibly TRBD1 (5 bases). Trimming cost V 0 bases and J 7 bases, with 10 bases left between them. CDR1 and CDR2 (germline): SGDLS, YYNGEE. The CDR3 runs to 14 residues.

The chain combines TRBV7-2 with TRBJ2-5, with a weak D call TRBD2 (6 bases). Germline lookup yields CDR1 SGHTA and CDR2 FQGNSA. The CDR3 spans 15 residues. Between the trimmed V and J ends, which lost 5 bases and 5 bases, there was a span of 18 bases. The CDR3 here is CASSMSLAARETQYF. The DNA for the CDR3 is TGTGCCAGCAGCATGTCACTAGCCGCGCGGGAGACCCAGTACTTC.

This sequence joins TRBV7-9 and TRBJ2-1; D unresolved. Trimming pared 0 bases from V and 4 bases from J, leaving 7 bases between. The CDR3 contains 14 residues. Germline CDR1 reads SEHNR; CDR2 reads FQNEAQ (reference sequence). The CDR3 coding sequence is TGTGCCAGCAGCTTAGCGGCTAGATACAATGAGCAGTTCTTC. Its protein product is CASSLAARYNEQFF.

This clone was observed a handful of times. The chain uses TRBV29-1 and TRBJ2-1; TRBD2 aligns across 9 bases. CDR1 SQVTM and CDR2 ANQGSEA come from the germline V gene. Trimming at V came to 3 bases and at J to 6 bases, leaving 6 bases not matched to a gene. The length of the CDR3 is 14 residues. This CDR3 reads CSVDTAGGVNEQFF. DNA of the CDR3: TGCAGCGTTGATACGGCGGGAGGGGTCAATGAGCAGTTCTTC.

The chain carries TRBV5-1 and TRBJ2-3, with TRBD2 matching over 7 bases. This CDR3 is built from 17 residues. V dropped 0 bases and J dropped 0; count of bases not matched to a gene: 7. Germline V gives CDR1 SGHRS, CDR2 YFSETQ. The CDR3 DNA follows: TGCGCCAGCAGCTTGGGTAGCGGGCCCGCTAGCACAGATACGCAGTATTTT. It encodes CASSLGSGPASTDTQYF.

The chain employs TRBV7-2 and TRBJ2-3, with 10 bases that match TRBD2. CDR3 length: 15 residues. Germline trimming cut 5 bases from V and 4 bases from J; bases unmatched to any gene: 6. Germline assignment: CDR1 SGHTA and CDR2 FQGNSA. CDR3 sequence reads: CASSRSGRAPDTQYF. CDR3 DNA: TGTGCCAGCAGCCGCAGCGGGAGGGCCCCAGATACGCAGTATTTT. The full variable domain, its missing parts supplied by reference TRBV7-2 and TRBJ2-3, is GAGVSQSPSNKVTEKGKDVELRCDPISGHTALYWYRQSLGQGLEFLIYFQGNSAPDKSGLPSDRFSAERTGGSVSTLTIQRTQQEDSAVYLCASSRSGRAPDTQYFGPGTRLTVL.

This clone occurred many times. The V and J genes are TRBV29-1 and TRBJ2-7; a possible D gene is TRBD1 (6 bases). The CDR3 has 12 amino acids. The V gene's germline CDR1 is SQVTM and CDR2 ANQGSEA. V lost 6 bases and J 1 base, leaving 10 bases between the germline ends. The CDR3 spells CSVAGESYEQYF. The DNA for the CDR3 is TGCAGCGTGGCAGGGGAGTCCTACGAGCAGTACTTC.

The rearrangement links TRBV6-1 to TRBJ1-2, with a weak D call TRBD1 (5 bases). Trimming removed 2 bases from V and 8 bases from J, with 15 bases in between. CDR1 MNHNS and CDR2 SASEGT come from the germline V gene. This CDR3 comprises 14 residues. The CDR3 sequence is CASSERQGSDGYTF. CDR3 coding DNA: TGTGCCAGCAGTGAACGCCAGGGAAGTGACGGCTACACCTTC.

The chain links TRBV4-1 to TRBJ2-3; D uncertain. The CDR3 runs to 15 residues. V was clipped by 0 bases and J by 3 bases, with 10 bases between them. From germline, CDR1 is MGHRA and CDR2 YSYEKL. The CDR3 nucleotides read TGCGCCAGCAGCCAAGATCCCCCCTTAACAGATACGCAGTATTTT. Residues: CASSQDPPLTDTQYF.

The genes are TRBV6-1 and TRBJ1-5, with D possibly TRBD1 on 5 matching bases. CDR1 MNHNS and CDR2 SASEGT come from the germline V gene. V shed 2 bases and J shed 4 bases, with 6 bases lying between them. CDR3 length: 13 amino acids. In DNA, the CDR3 is TGTGCCAGCAGTGAAAGACAGAATCAGCCCCAGCATTTT. Translation: CASSERQNQPQHF.

The rearrangement joins TRBV5-1 to TRBJ1-1, with TRBD1 matching over 8 bases. Germline V gene lookup returns CDR1 SGHRS and CDR2 YFSETQ. V gave up 3 bases and J gave up 0 bases; unmatched junction bases: 4. The CDR3 covers 15 residues. CDR3 nucleotide sequence: TGCGCCAGCAGCTCCGTGACAGGGGTGAACACTGAAGCTTTCTTT. Translation gives CASSSVTGVNTEAFF.

The chain combines TRBV10-3 with TRBJ1-5; 8 positions agree with TRBD1. Germline-derived CDR1 and CDR2 are ENHRY and SYGVKD. This CDR3 is 16 amino acids long. J was trimmed by 4 bases and V by 2 bases; bases with no gene match: 7. This CDR3 reads CAISEPIGQGNQPQHF. The CDR3 region has the DNA TGTGCCATCAGTGAGCCCATAGGACAGGGAAATCAGCCCCAGCATTTT.

The CDR3 loop reads CASSQGDRYQETQYF. CDR3 nucleotides: TGTGCCAGCAGCCAGGGAGACAGGTACCAAGAGACCCAGTACTTC. This chain connects TRBV7-8 to TRBJ2-5; tentative D call: TRBD1 (6 bases). Germline V CDR1 and CDR2: SGHVS, FQNEAQ. The CDR3 spans 15 residues. V lost 5 bases, J lost 0 bases, and 13 bases lay in between.

V is TRBV28 and J is TRBJ2-3; 9 positions agree with TRBD2. This CDR3 comprises 15 residues. The germline V gene has CDR1 MDHEN and CDR2 SYDVKM. J lost 1 base, V lost 5 bases, and 4 bases had no gene match. As DNA, the CDR3 is TGTGCCAGCAGTGGCGGGGGGGCCGGCACAGATACGCAGTATTTT. It translates to CASSGGGAGTDTQYF. The full variable domain, rest sourced from reference TRBV28 and TRBJ2-3, is DVKVTQSSRYLVKRTGEKVFLECVQDMDHENMFWYRQDPGLGLRLIYFSYDVKMKEKGDIPEGYSVSREKKERFSLILESASTNQTSMYLCASSGGGAGTDTQYFGPGTRLTVL.

This sequence joins TRBV30 and TRBJ1-1; weak D call: TRBD1 (6 bases). Germline values: CDR1 GTSNPN, CDR2 SVGIG (reference sequence). CDR3 length equals 14 residues. Trimming stripped 3 bases from V and 5 bases from J, with 16 bases between. The CDR3 DNA sequence: TGTGCCTGGAGCTCACATACAGGGTCTACTGAAGCTTTCTTT. This codes for CAWSSHTGSTEAFF.

The rearrangement links TRBV6-2 or TRBV6-3 to TRBJ2-7; TRBD1 aligns across 7 bases. This CDR3 is 13 amino acids long. Germline lookup yields CDR1 MNHEY and CDR2 SVGEGT. The ends lost 4 bases at V and 3 bases at J; junction bases unmatched: 3. The CDR3 loop is CASSFGQVYEQYF. CDR3 nucleotide sequence: TGTGCCAGCAGTTTTGGACAGGTCTACGAGCAGTACTTC.

The V and J genes are TRBV5-5 and TRBJ1-2; 10 bases are a match to TRBD1. This CDR3 has 15 residues. V gave up 3 bases and J gave up 4 bases; unmatched junction bases: 6. Germline-derived CDR1 and CDR2 are SGHKS and YYEKEE (reference sequence). The CDR3, as DNA: TGTGCCAGCAGCTCACCGGGACAGGGGACCTATGGCTACACCTTC. It translates to CASSSPGQGTYGYTF.

The chain uses TRBV10-3 and TRBJ1-6, with 7 positions matching TRBD1. CDR1 and CDR2 (germline): ENHRY, SYGVKD. CDR3 length equals 15 residues. J lost 8 bases, V lost 0 bases, and 4 bases had no gene match. The CDR3 here is CAISESRQGDSPLHF. CDR3 DNA: TGTGCCATCAGTGAGTCGAGACAGGGCGATTCACCCCTCCACTTT.

This rearrangement joins TRBV30 to TRBJ1-1; D not certain. This CDR3 contains 13 residues. Trimming left V 2 bases short and J 2 bases short, with 9 bases between. CDR1 and CDR2 (germline): GTSNPN, SVGIG (reference sequence). The CDR3 region has the DNA TGTGCCTGGAGTCGGCAGGTAAACACTGAAGCTTTCTTT. Protein product: CAWSRQVNTEAFF.

This clone has more than one count but fewer than ten. V usage is TRBV27 and J usage is TRBJ1-2, with D possibly TRBD1 on 5 matching bases. Per the germline V gene, CDR1 is MNHEY and CDR2 is SMNVEV (reference sequence). The CDR3 covers 14 residues. V was clipped by 0 bases and J by 4 bases, with 9 bases between them. The CDR3 bases are TGTGCCAGCAGTTTATCGAGACAGTCCTATGGCTACACCTTC. This encodes CASSLSRQSYGYTF.

This chain links TRBV5-6 with TRBJ2-7, with D perhaps TRBD2 (6 bases). The CDR3 consists of 14 residues. Germline V gene data show CDR1 as SGHDT and CDR2 as YYEEEE. With 5 bases removed from V and 6 bases from J, the gap between germline ends came to 18 bases. This chain's CDR3 is CASRLKGGGIEQYF. The CDR3 nucleotides are TGTGCCAGCAGGCTGAAGGGTGGGGGGATCGAGCAGTACTTC.

In nucleotides, the CDR3 is TGTGCCAGCAGCACGCCGGGCACTGAAGCTTTCTTT. It yields the protein CASSTPGTEAFF. The rearrangement joins TRBV3-1 (or the pseudogene TRBV3-2) to TRBJ1-1; D is unresolved. Germline values: CDR1 LGHDT, CDR2 YNNKEL (reference sequence). The CDR3 is 12 amino acids. With 5 bases removed from V and 4 bases from J, the gap between germline ends came to 8 bases.